Each of the 28 T cell receptor beta chains below was sequenced from the same sample in a study of blood T cell repertoires in COVID-19. Assay used: immunoSEQ multiplex PCR; TCRdb lists only in-frame clones, some missing. The sample holds approximately 73,000 clones, roughly 86% seen once. The specimen sequenced was peripheral blood. The receptors here all came from a woman aged 55-70 years with acute or convalescent COVID-19.

This chain links TRBV5-5 with TRBJ2-1, with 7 nucleotides matching TRBD1. CDR1 is SGHKS and CDR2 is YYEKEE in the germline V gene (reference sequence). CDR3 length equals 17 residues. V lost 0 bases, J lost 0 bases, and 6 bases stayed unmatched. The CDR3, as DNA: TGTGCCAGCAGCTTGGGGGGACAGACGAGCTCCTACAATGAGCAGTTCTTC. It specifies CASSLGGQTSSYNEQFF.

The chain joins TRBV6-4 to TRBJ1-6; TRBD1 agrees at 8 bases. Germline values: CDR1 MRHNA, CDR2 SNTAGT. V trimming: 2 bases; J trimming: 14 bases; junction bases outside the gene matches: 2. The length of the CDR3 is 12 residues. This chain's CDR3 is CASSDNRGALHF. The CDR3 nucleotides read TGTGCCAGCAGTGACAACAGGGGGGCCCTCCACTTT.

The chain combines TRBV5-1 with TRBJ2-3, with 7 bases matching TRBD1. The J segment lost 2 bases and the V segment lost 4 bases, leaving 10 bases of the junction unmatched. The CDR3 runs to 16 residues. Germline values: CDR1 SGHRS, CDR2 YFSETQ. The CDR3 DNA is TGCGCCAGCAGCCCCCCGATTGACAGGGACACAGATACGCAGTATTTT. Translated: CASSPPIDRDTDTQYF.

The rearrangement links TRBV11-2 to TRBJ1-1; weak D call: TRBD1 (5 bases). This CDR3 has 13 residues. The ends were cut back, 5 bases at V and 4 bases at J, with 11 bases in the middle. Germline CDR1 is SGHAT and CDR2 is FQNNGV. This CDR3 reads CASSPTGGTEAFF. The CDR3 nucleotides read TGTGCCAGCAGCCCAACGGGGGGCACTGAAGCTTTCTTT.

V gene TRBV18 combines with J gene TRBJ1-1, with 11 bases matching TRBD1. Per germline, CDR1 KGHSH and CDR2 LQKENI. The CDR3 has 16 amino acids. The V gene end was trimmed by 3 bases and the J gene end by 3 bases; junction bases not matched to a gene: 6. CDR3 DNA sequence: TGTGCCAGCTCACCCTCCGGGACAGGGGGTTACACTGAAGCTTTCTTT. Its translation is CASSPSGTGGYTEAFF.

This chain links TRBV6-1 with TRBJ1-2; the D is unclear. Per the germline V gene, CDR1 is MNHNS and CDR2 is SASEGT. Trimming shortened V by 2 bases and J by 6 bases, and 10 bases separated the two germline ends. There are 13 residues in the CDR3. The CDR3 protein is CASSERGGNGYTF. The CDR3 bases are TGTGCCAGCAGTGAACGGGGAGGGAATGGCTACACCTTC.

V is TRBV28 and J is TRBJ1-2, with D perhaps TRBD1 (5 bases). Germline lookup yields CDR1 MDHEN and CDR2 SYDVKM. CDR3 length: 14 amino acids. Trimming removed 10 bases from V and 4 bases from J, with 19 bases in between. The CDR3 nucleotides read TGTGCCACCTACGGACACCAAATACGCTATGGCTACACCTTC. This gives the protein CATYGHQIRYGYTF.

The chain carries TRBV2 and TRBJ2-5, with a weak D call TRBD2 (5 bases). The CDR3 consists of 15 residues. V lost 0 bases to trimming and J lost 5 bases, with 13 bases between them. The germline gives CDR1 SNHLY, CDR2 FYNNEI. The CDR3 spells CASSEALVPGETQYF. CDR3 nucleotides: TGTGCCAGCAGTGAAGCGCTGGTGCCGGGGGAGACCCAGTACTTC.

This clone was recorded only once. V gene TRBV30 combines with J gene TRBJ2-7; TRBD1 is a possible D gene (5 bases). The CDR3 is 13 amino acids. Germline V gene lookup returns CDR1 GTSNPN and CDR2 SVGIG (reference sequence). Trimming pared 1 base from V and 10 bases from J, leaving 17 bases between. The CDR3: CAWSGGTGQTQYF. CDR3 DNA sequence: TGTGCCTGGAGTGGCGGAACAGGCCAAACACAGTACTTC.

This clone appeared once. CDR3 loop: CASSDQGGGANVLTF. CDR3 sequence (DNA): TGTGCCAGCAGTGACCAGGGAGGTGGGGCCAACGTCCTGACTTTC. The chain is built from TRBV6-1 and TRBJ2-6; perhaps TRBD2 as D (6 bases). V lost 3 bases and J 3 bases, leaving 9 bases between the germline ends. The CDR3 contains 15 residues. Germline V gives CDR1 MNHNS, CDR2 SASEGT.

This clone was detected only once. V usage is TRBV18 and J usage is TRBJ1-1; the D gene is possibly TRBD1 (6 bases). The germline gives CDR1 KGHSH, CDR2 LQKENI. The CDR3 contains 14 residues. Deletions cut 3 bases from V and 8 bases from J, with 16 bases between. The CDR3 region is CASSPGYRELEAFF. The CDR3 DNA is TGTGCCAGCTCACCCGGGTACAGGGAACTAGAAGCTTTCTTT.

In this sample, this clone turned up once. V is TRBV19 and J is TRBJ1-1, with a weak D call TRBD1 (6 bases). V shed 9 bases and J shed 4 bases, with 18 bases lying between them. CDR1 is LNHDA and CDR2 is SQIVND in the germline V gene (reference sequence). The CDR3 runs 14 residues. This CDR3 is CASTGIRGTTEAFF. The CDR3 DNA reads TGTGCCAGCACCGGAATTAGGGGGACCACTGAAGCTTTCTTT.

The CDR3 DNA follows: TGCAGTGCCCAGGGGGCGCAAGGCTACACCTTC. Its translation: CSAQGAQGYTF. The rearrangement joins TRBV20-1 to TRBJ1-2, with TRBD1 matching 8 bases. Germline lookup yields CDR1 DFQATT and CDR2 SNEGSKA (reference sequence). V was clipped by 6 bases and J by 8 bases; unmatched bases: 5. This CDR3 is built from 11 residues.

This chain connects TRBV5-1 to TRBJ2-7; 9 nucleotides align to TRBD1. The CDR3 is 17 residues long. From germline, CDR1 is SGHRS and CDR2 YFSETQ. V trimming: 3 bases; J trimming: 2 bases; junction bases outside the gene matches: 12. CDR3: CASSWRIHRGHTYEQYF. CDR3 coding DNA: TGCGCCAGCAGCTGGAGGATACACAGGGGGCATACCTACGAGCAGTACTTC.

The rearrangement links TRBV5-1 to TRBJ2-1; 8 nucleotides align to TRBD2. The CDR3 spans 15 residues. Germline V gives CDR1 SGHRS, CDR2 YFSETQ. V shed 5 bases, J shed 6 bases, and the junction held 10 bases outside the gene matches. CDR3 amino acids: CASSLSGEFGNEQFF. The DNA for the CDR3 is TGCGCCAGCAGTCTTAGCGGGGAGTTTGGCAATGAGCAGTTCTTC.

The rearrangement uses TRBV6-5 and TRBJ1-2, with D tentatively TRBD1 (6 bases). The CDR3 loop spans 15 amino acids. The V gene's germline CDR1 is MNHEY and CDR2 SVGAGI. The ends were cut back, 6 bases at V and 6 bases at J, with 20 bases in the middle. This CDR3 is CASSHVRGRQNGYTF. CDR3 sequence (DNA): TGTGCCAGCAGCCACGTTAGGGGGAGACAGAATGGCTACACCTTC.

This clone turned up a few times. The chain couples TRBV6-5 to TRBJ1-1; D remains ambiguous. The CDR3 sequence is 15 residues long. V lost 5 bases, J lost 7 bases, and 20 bases lay in between. The germline CDR1 and CDR2 sequences are MNHEY and SVGAGI. The DNA of the CDR3 is TGTGCCAGCAGTCCTTATCCAACAGAACCCGTTGAAGCTTTCTTT. It encodes CASSPYPTEPVEAFF.

CDR3 nucleotide sequence: TGTGCCAGCTCACTGGGGACAGGAGTCGGTGAAAAACTGTTTTTT. Translated, it gives CASSLGTGVGEKLFF. The chain combines TRBV18 with TRBJ1-4; 8 positions match TRBD1. CDR3 length equals 15 residues. V was pared by 4 bases and J by 7 bases, with 8 bases of the junction left unmatched. The germline CDR1 and CDR2 sequences are KGHSH and LQKENI. Full variable domain (missing parts from reference TRBV18 and TRBJ1-4): NAGVMQNPRHLVRRRGQEARLRCSPMKGHSHVYWYRQLPEEGLKFMVYLQKENIIDESGMPKERFSAEFPKEGPSILRIQQVVRGDSAAYFCASSLGTGVGEKLFFGSGTQLSVL.

The gene calls are TRBV7-2 and TRBJ2-2; D is perhaps TRBD2 (5 bases). Trimming left V 5 bases short and J 6 bases short, with 13 bases between. This CDR3 has 14 residues. Germline assignment: CDR1 SGHTA and CDR2 FQGNSA. The CDR3 DNA reads TGTGCCAGCAGCCTAACCGGGGAAGCCGGGGAGCTGTTTTTT. This encodes CASSLTGEAGELFF.

The chain joins TRBV7-9 to TRBJ2-5; 8 nucleotides agree with TRBD1. The V gene end was trimmed by 5 bases and the J gene end by 5 bases; junction bases not matched to a gene: 13. CDR1 and CDR2 (germline): SEHNR, FQNEAQ (reference sequence). CDR3 size: 16 residues. The CDR3 nucleotides read TGTGCCAGCAGCCCCGGACAGGGTAACCCCCAGGAGACCCAGTACTTC. Translated, it gives CASSPGQGNPQETQYF.

V is TRBV10-3 and J is TRBJ1-3; 11 nucleotides agree with TRBD1. Germline trimming cut 4 bases from V and 2 bases from J; bases unmatched to any gene: 7. The CDR3 runs to 17 residues. CDR1 and CDR2 (germline): ENHRY, SYGVKD. Written as DNA, the CDR3 is TGTGCCATCAGTGGCCCCGGACAGGGGGCAGCTGGAAACACCATATATTTT. It translates to CAISGPGQGAAGNTIYF.

This clone was counted once. The V gene is TRBV10-3, the J gene TRBJ2-1; TRBD2 matches at 9 bases. Germline V gives CDR1 ENHRY, CDR2 SYGVKD. The CDR3 runs to 15 residues. Trimming removed 6 bases from V and 8 bases from J; junction bases left unmatched: 11. The DNA for the CDR3 is TGTGCCATCAGGGACGGTAGCGGGAGTAACCATGAGCAGTTCTTC. Its translation is CAIRDGSGSNHEQFF.

V and J are TRBV27 and TRBJ1-4; no definite D call. The germline V and J ends were trimmed by 3 bases and 7 bases, with 15 bases remaining between them. CDR1 is MNHEY and CDR2 is SMNVEV in the germline V gene (reference sequence). The CDR3 has 15 amino acids. The CDR3 region has the DNA TGTGCCAGCAGTTTTAACGGGCTTCGGGGTGAAAAACTGTTTTTT. Protein sequence: CASSFNGLRGEKLFF.

This clone came up once. The V call is TRBV15, the J call TRBJ1-5; unclear D gene. Trimming took 0 bases from V and 1 from J, leaving 7 bases between them. CDR1 and CDR2 from the germline V gene are LNHNV and YYDKDF (reference sequence). There are 15 residues in the CDR3. The CDR3 sequence is CATSRDRGSNQPQHF. The CDR3 DNA sequence: TGTGCCACCAGCAGAGACAGAGGGAGCAATCAGCCCCAGCATTTT.

The chain joins TRBV7-6 to TRBJ2-7, with 7 bases that match TRBD1. J was trimmed by 0 bases and V by 1 base; bases with no gene match: 3. The V gene's germline CDR1 is SGHVS and CDR2 FNYEAQ. This CDR3 region has 15 residues. The CDR3 bases are TGTGCCAGCAGCTTAGGGGACAGCAGCTCCTACGAGCAGTACTTC. Encoded protein: CASSLGDSSSYEQYF.

The chain recombines TRBV7-3 with TRBJ2-2; the match to TRBD2 covers 7 bases. Per the germline V gene, CDR1 is SGHTA and CDR2 is FQGTGA. The trim removed 5 bases at V and 2 bases at J, leaving 2 bases unmatched. This CDR3 comprises 14 residues. CDR3 bases: TGTGCCAGCAGCCAGGGACTAAACACCGGGGAGCTGTTTTTT. This gives the protein CASSQGLNTGELFF.

The gene calls are TRBV7-8 and TRBJ2-7; 15 bases are a match to TRBD2. Germline V gives CDR1 SGHVS, CDR2 FQNEAQ. The CDR3 covers 16 residues. Trimming removed 1 base from V and 5 bases from J; junction bases left unmatched: 3. The CDR3 bases are TGTGCCAGCAGCTTAGAGGGACTAGCGGGAGGCCACGAGCAGTACTTC. The encoded protein is CASSLEGLAGGHEQYF.

V usage is TRBV5-5 and J usage is TRBJ2-7; D may be TRBD1 (6 bases). The CDR3 is made up of 15 amino acids. Germline CDR1 is SGHKS and CDR2 is YYEKEE (reference sequence). Trimming removed 0 bases from V and 4 bases from J, with 14 bases in between. Here the CDR3 reads CASSLVVQGYYEQYF. As DNA, the CDR3 is TGTGCCAGCAGCTTGGTAGTACAGGGTTATTACGAGCAGTACTTC.